Detailed here is one T cell receptor (beta chain). The antigen is not known. The data were produced by immunoSEQ multiplex PCR, yet TCRdb's version contains in-frame clones alone and is incomplete. The table records about 65,000 clones, roughly 94% of them present only once. The record originates from a study of cytomegalovirus exposure and HLA in healthy donors. The donors formed part of the 120-subject validation cohort, distinct from the roughly 630-subject first cohort. The CDR3 consists of 16 residues. The ends lost 2 bases at V and 4 bases at J; junction bases unmatched: 7. In germline, CDR1 is SGHNT, CDR2 YYREEE (reference sequence). The study's findings and limits: It was 150 to 200 TCR beta chains that were listed as cytomegalovirus-associated. Rarity held for most TCR sequences, but there were some public TCRs that occurred in many donors.

The genes are TRBV5-4 and TRBJ2-2; 8 bases align to TRBD1. What was sequenced was PBMCs. The TCR sequence derives from a young woman in good health and CMV-seronegative. CDR3 sequence (DNA): TGTGCCAGCAGCTTCGAGACAGGGGTGATCACCGGGGAGCTGTTTTTT. It codes for CASSFETGVITGELFF.